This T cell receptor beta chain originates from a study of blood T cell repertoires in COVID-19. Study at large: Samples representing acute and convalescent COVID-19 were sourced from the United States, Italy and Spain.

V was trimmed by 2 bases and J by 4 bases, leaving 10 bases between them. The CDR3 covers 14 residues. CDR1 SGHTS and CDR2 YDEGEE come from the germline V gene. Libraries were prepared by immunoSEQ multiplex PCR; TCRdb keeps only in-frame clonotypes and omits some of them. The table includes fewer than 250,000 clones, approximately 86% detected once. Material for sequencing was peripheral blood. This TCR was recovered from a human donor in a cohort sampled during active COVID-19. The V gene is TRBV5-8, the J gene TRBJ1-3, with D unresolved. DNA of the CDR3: TGTGCCAGCAGCTTCCCAGGAAGAGGAAACACCATATATTTT. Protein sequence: CASSFPGRGNTIYF.